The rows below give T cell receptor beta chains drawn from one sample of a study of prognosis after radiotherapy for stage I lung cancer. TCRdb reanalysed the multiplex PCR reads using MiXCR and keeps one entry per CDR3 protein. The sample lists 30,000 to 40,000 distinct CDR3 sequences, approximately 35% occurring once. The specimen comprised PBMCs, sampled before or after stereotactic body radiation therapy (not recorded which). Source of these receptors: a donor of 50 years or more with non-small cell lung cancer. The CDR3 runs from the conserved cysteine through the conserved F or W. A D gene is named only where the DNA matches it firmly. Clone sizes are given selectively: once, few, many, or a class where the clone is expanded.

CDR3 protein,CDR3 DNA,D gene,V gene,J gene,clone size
CASSSYNEQFF,TGTGCCAGCAGCTCATACAATGAGCAGTTCTTC,NA,TRBV5-6,TRBJ2-1,many
CSARGRDYGYTF,TGCAGTGCTAGAGGCAGGGACTATGGCTACACCTTC,NA,TRBV20-1,TRBJ1-2,medium-sized
CASIQGGKNTEAFF,TGTGCCAGCATCCAGGGGGGGAAGAACACTGAAGCTTTCTTT,TRBD1,TRBV28,TRBJ1-1,many
CSARRGQTNSPLHF,TGCAGTGCTAGAAGGGGACAAACCAATTCACCCCTCCACTTT,NA,TRBV20-1,TRBJ1-6,many
CASSNPGQLNEQFF,TGTGCCAGCAGCAACCCGGGACAGTTGAATGAGCAGTTCTTC,TRBD1,TRBV5-6,TRBJ2-1,many
CASSLSHPWTGQETQYF,TGTGCCAGCAGCTTATCCCACCCTTGGACTGGGCAAGAGACCCAGTACTTC,NA,TRBV7-2,TRBJ2-5,NA
CASSSPYGYTF,TGTGCCAGCAGTTCCCCTTATGGCTACACCTTC,NA,TRBV6-5,TRBJ1-2,NA
CASSIYSGRYNWQFF,TGTGCCAGTAGTATATACAGCGGACGATACAATTGGCAGTTCTTC,NA,TRBV19,TRBJ2-1,once
CASTTLVGTGGNTEAFF,TGTGCCAGTACCACATTGGTCGGGACAGGGGGCAACACTGAAGCTTTCTTT,TRBD1,TRBV19,TRBJ1-1,many
CASSPLSFAGNYGYTF,TGTGCCAGCAGCCCCCTTTCCTTTGCAGGGAACTATGGCTACACCTTC,NA,TRBV7-3,TRBJ1-2,few
CSARVVSDGASGYTF,TGCAGTGCTAGAGTTGTGTCCGATGGGGCCTCTGGCTACACCTTC,NA,TRBV20-1,TRBJ1-2,NA
CATSDSPYNEQFF,TGTGCCACCAGTGATTCCCCATACAATGAGCAGTTCTTC,NA,TRBV24-1,TRBJ2-1,NA
CASSPQGAPGANVLTF,TGTGCCAGCAGCCCTCAGGGGGCGCCGGGGGCCAACGTCCTGACTTTC,TRBD1,TRBV9,TRBJ2-6,many
CASIMEALLSTDTQYF,TGTGCCAGCATCATGGAAGCCCTACTTAGCACAGATACGCAGTATTTT,NA,TRBV6-1,TRBJ2-3,medium-sized
CSVAGTALKGNYGYTF,TGCAGCGTTGCCGGGACGGCCCTGAAGGGGAACTATGGCTACACCTTC,NA,TRBV29-1,TRBJ1-2,many
CASSSRTRVYEQYF,TGCGCCAGCAGCTCCCGAACCAGGGTTTACGAGCAGTACTTC,NA,TRBV5-1,TRBJ2-7,many
CARRHEGNTIYF,TGTGCCAGAAGACATGAGGGAAACACCATATATTTT,NA,TRBV2,TRBJ1-3,NA
CASRSNRGLSTDTQYF,TGTGCCAGCAGATCAAACAGGGGGCTAAGCACAGATACGCAGTATTTT,TRBD1,TRBV25-1,TRBJ2-3,many
CSARTGWLKEQYF,TGCAGTGCTAGGACAGGGTGGTTGAAGGAGCAGTACTTC,TRBD1,TRBV20-1,TRBJ2-7,NA
CASTDRQGAKSLTDTQYF,TGTGCCAGCACCGACCGACAGGGGGCAAAATCCCTCACAGATACGCAGTATTTT,TRBD1,TRBV6-2/TRBV6-3,TRBJ2-3,NA
CASSEVSAREAFF,TGTGCCAGCAGTGAAGTCTCAGCCCGGGAAGCTTTCTTT,NA,TRBV2,TRBJ1-1,many
CSAAGGGTPQHF,TGCAGTGCAGCAGGGGGGGGTACGCCCCAGCATTTT,TRBD1,TRBV20-1,TRBJ1-5,many
CASSFRGMANTGELFF,TGTGCCAGCAGCTTTCGGGGGATGGCGAACACCGGGGAGCTGTTTTTT,NA,TRBV11-3,TRBJ2-2,many
CASSLPGGANYGYTF,TGTGCCAGCAGCTTGCCAGGGGGAGCTAACTATGGCTACACCTTC,TRBD1,TRBV6-1,TRBJ1-2,many
CASSFGDTLIYGYTF,TGCGCCAGCAGCTTCGGGGACACGCTTATCTATGGCTACACCTTC,NA,TRBV5-1,TRBJ1-2,many
CASSLRDEQFF,TGTGCCAGCAGTCTGCGCGATGAGCAGTTCTTC,NA,TRBV12-3/TRBV12-4,TRBJ2-1,many
CASSPDGFSGEKLFF,TGCGCCAGCAGCCCAGACGGCTTCTCAGGGGAAAAACTGTTTTTT,NA,TRBV5-1,TRBJ1-4,many
CASSYDPSQFGYGYTF,TGTGCCAGCAGTTACGATCCATCTCAGTTTGGCTATGGCTACACCTTC,NA,TRBV6-9,TRBJ1-2,NA
CASSYRQPDGGEQYF,TGTGCCAGCAGTTATAGGCAGCCCGATGGAGGGGAGCAGTACTTC,NA,TRBV6-4,TRBJ2-7,medium-sized
CASSEVWTGGGGYTF,TGTGCCAGCAGTGAAGTCTGGACAGGGGGTGGCGGCTACACCTTC,TRBD1,TRBV6-1,TRBJ1-2,many
CASSRGGGAKETQYF,TGTGCCAGTAGTCGGGGAGGGGGGGCGAAAGAGACCCAGTACTTC,NA,TRBV19,TRBJ2-5,many
CASSADPGGNQPQHF,TGTGCCAGCAGCGCCGACCCGGGCGGGAATCAGCCCCAGCATTTT,NA,TRBV7-2,TRBJ1-5,NA
CASSLLRGLQETQYF,TGCGCCAGCAGCCTCTTACGGGGACTCCAAGAGACCCAGTACTTC,NA,TRBV5-1,TRBJ2-5,many
CASKLVGQPQHF,TGTGCCAGTAAGCTCGTAGGGCAGCCCCAGCATTTT,NA,TRBV19,TRBJ1-5,many
CAWSPSHGRKQETQYF,TGTGCCTGGAGTCCCTCCCACGGGCGGAAGCAAGAGACCCAGTACTTC,NA,TRBV30,TRBJ2-5,many
CASSLGQGSTDMQYF,TGCGCCAGCAGCTTGGGACAGGGGTCCACAGATATGCAGTATTTT,TRBD1,TRBV5-1,TRBJ2-3,NA
CASSMFGTAKKLFF,TGTGCCAGTAGTATGTTCGGGACGGCGAAAAAACTGTTTTTT,NA,TRBV19,TRBJ1-4,many
CASSLGRQPPYNEQFF,TGTGCCAGCAGCTTAGGAAGACAGCCGCCCTACAATGAGCAGTTCTTC,NA,TRBV5-6,TRBJ2-1,many
CASSDDRVPYEQYF,TGTGCCAGCAGTGACGACAGGGTCCCCTACGAGCAGTACTTC,TRBD1,TRBV25-1,TRBJ2-7,many
CASSWGRNTEAFF,TGTGCCAGCAGCTGGGGCAGGAACACTGAAGCTTTCTTT,NA,TRBV5-5,TRBJ1-1,many
CASSQIGQQQFF,TGTGCCAGCAGCCAAATAGGACAGCAGCAGTTCTTC,NA,TRBV3-1,TRBJ2-1,many
CASSFLAASYEQYF,TGTGCCAGCAGCTTTTTAGCGGCCTCCTACGAGCAGTACTTC,NA,TRBV7-8,TRBJ2-7,many
CASSIARDLGSYNSPLHF,TGTGCCAGTAGTATAGCCCGGGACCTGGGGTCCTATAATTCACCCCTCCACTTT,NA,TRBV19,TRBJ1-6,many
CASTHRSGTTGELFF,TGTGCCAGCACCCACCGAAGCGGGACCACCGGGGAGCTGTTTTTT,TRBD2,TRBV7-2,TRBJ2-2,many
CVSSLGGWAYNEQFF,TGTGTCAGCAGCTTAGGCGGGTGGGCCTACAATGAGCAGTTCTTC,NA,TRBV7-9,TRBJ2-1,NA
CASSNLGYGYTF,TGTGCCAGCAGTAATTTGGGCTATGGCTACACCTTC,NA,TRBV28,TRBJ1-2,many
CSVGQVDTEAFF,TGCAGTGTAGGACAGGTGGACACTGAAGCTTTCTTT,TRBD1,TRBV20-1,TRBJ1-1,many
CASSLGDGFNSPLHF,TGTGCCAGCAGCTTAGGGGACGGCTTTAATTCACCCCTCCACTTT,NA,TRBV7-8,TRBJ1-6,many